This is a list of T cell receptor beta chains from one sample in a study of radiation and T cells in renal cell carcinoma. Data came from immunoSEQ multiplex PCR; TCRdb stores just in-frame clones and leaves some out. The sample carries about 150,000 clones, 87% recorded once. The specimen comprised blood, sampled from a patient whose treatment included radiotherapy and nephrectomy. These receptors were obtained from a woman aged 50 to 60 with renal cell carcinoma. The CDR3 runs from the conserved cysteine through the conserved F or W. Fields, in order: J gene, V gene, clone size, D gene, CDR3 length, CDR3 protein. The D gene is left open where the match is weak. Rows may omit the clone size; those that give it use once, few, many or a size class.

J gene: TRBJ1-1
V gene: TRBV11-2
clone size: NA
D gene: NA
CDR3 length: 17
CDR3 protein: CASSLDLFTQLNTEAFF

J gene: TRBJ1-3
V gene: TRBV2
clone size: NA
D gene: NA
CDR3 length: 16
CDR3 protein: CASSEASVHSGNTIYF

J gene: TRBJ1-2
V gene: TRBV6-6
clone size: NA
D gene: TRBD1
CDR3 length: 11
CDR3 protein: CASSTDRDNTF

J gene: TRBJ2-7
V gene: TRBV11-1
clone size: NA
D gene: NA
CDR3 length: 15
CDR3 protein: CASSPSGGQTYEQYF

J gene: TRBJ2-1
V gene: TRBV6-5
clone size: NA
D gene: TRBD2
CDR3 length: 15
CDR3 protein: CASSLVPGGYNEQFF

J gene: TRBJ1-1
V gene: TRBV29-1
clone size: NA
D gene: NA
CDR3 length: 11
CDR3 protein: CSVDVNPEAFF

J gene: TRBJ2-1
V gene: TRBV12-1
clone size: once
D gene: NA
CDR3 length: 14
CDR3 protein: CARRRDRGKNEQFF

J gene: TRBJ2-6
V gene: TRBV19
clone size: NA
D gene: NA
CDR3 length: 14
CDR3 protein: CASSLGHGANVLTF

J gene: TRBJ2-1
V gene: TRBV4-2
clone size: NA
D gene: NA
CDR3 length: 16
CDR3 protein: CASRIDGQNTGNEQFF

J gene: TRBJ1-2
V gene: TRBV30
clone size: few
D gene: TRBD1
CDR3 length: 15
CDR3 protein: CAWSPPGGWDYGYTF

J gene: TRBJ2-2
V gene: TRBV7-9
clone size: NA
D gene: TRBD1
CDR3 length: 15
CDR3 protein: CASRRTGTNTGELFF

J gene: TRBJ2-3
V gene: TRBV30
clone size: NA
D gene: TRBD2
CDR3 length: 15
CDR3 protein: CAWSALAGGQDTQYF

J gene: TRBJ1-1
V gene: TRBV7-8
clone size: NA
D gene: TRBD1
CDR3 length: 15
CDR3 protein: CASSFRTGRYGEAFF

J gene: TRBJ1-2
V gene: TRBV12-5
clone size: NA
D gene: NA
CDR3 length: 15
CDR3 protein: CASASRLITNYGYTF

J gene: TRBJ2-7
V gene: TRBV19
clone size: NA
D gene: TRBD2
CDR3 length: 14
CDR3 protein: CASSVRGGQDEQYF

J gene: TRBJ1-1
V gene: TRBV4-1
clone size: NA
D gene: TRBD1
CDR3 length: 16
CDR3 protein: CASSPPVTGEITEAFF

J gene: TRBJ1-4
V gene: TRBV5-1
clone size: NA
D gene: NA
CDR3 length: 18
CDR3 protein: CASSSQGHPFATNEKLFF

J gene: TRBJ2-2
V gene: TRBV9
clone size: NA
D gene: NA
CDR3 length: 19
CDR3 protein: CASSAFGAVGQGHTGELFF

J gene: TRBJ2-2
V gene: TRBV19
clone size: NA
D gene: NA
CDR3 length: 16
CDR3 protein: CASSIIGTFFTGELFF

J gene: TRBJ2-2
V gene: TRBV11-2
clone size: NA
D gene: NA
CDR3 length: 14
CDR3 protein: CASSLDSLAGELFF

J gene: TRBJ1-3
V gene: TRBV5-1
clone size: few
D gene: NA
CDR3 length: 13
CDR3 protein: CASSPGSGNTIYF

J gene: TRBJ2-1
V gene: TRBV6-5
clone size: NA
D gene: TRBD1
CDR3 length: 15
CDR3 protein: CASRGDRGTYNEQFF

J gene: TRBJ2-2
V gene: TRBV7-3
clone size: once
D gene: NA
CDR3 length: 14
CDR3 protein: CASSWVFGTGELFF

J gene: TRBJ1-1
V gene: TRBV7-2
clone size: NA
D gene: NA
CDR3 length: 14
CDR3 protein: CASSLGTANTEAFF

J gene: TRBJ2-1
V gene: TRBV14
clone size: NA
D gene: NA
CDR3 length: 14
CDR3 protein: CASSHPEGGHEQFF

J gene: TRBJ2-5
V gene: TRBV4-2
clone size: once
D gene: NA
CDR3 length: 13
CDR3 protein: CASSGRGEETQYF

J gene: TRBJ2-3
V gene: TRBV4-2
clone size: NA
D gene: NA
CDR3 length: 13
CDR3 protein: CASSQATRDTQYF

J gene: TRBJ2-1
V gene: TRBV25-1
clone size: NA
D gene: TRBD2
CDR3 length: 13
CDR3 protein: CATERGAYNEQFF

J gene: TRBJ1-4
V gene: TRBV4-1
clone size: NA
D gene: TRBD1
CDR3 length: 18
CDR3 protein: CASSQEPTGGWGNEKLFF

J gene: TRBJ1-2
V gene: TRBV4-1
clone size: NA
D gene: TRBD1
CDR3 length: 14
CDR3 protein: CASSQVAGGYGYTF

J gene: TRBJ2-5
V gene: TRBV9
clone size: NA
D gene: NA
CDR3 length: 15
CDR3 protein: CASSVKLGTRETQYF

J gene: TRBJ1-6
V gene: TRBV2
clone size: NA
D gene: TRBD1
CDR3 length: 18
CDR3 protein: CASRRNRGQGTFPSPLHF

J gene: TRBJ2-1
V gene: TRBV7-9
clone size: NA
D gene: TRBD2
CDR3 length: 18
CDR3 protein: CASRSGASGGHSYNEQFF

J gene: TRBJ1-3
V gene: TRBV7-8
clone size: NA
D gene: NA
CDR3 length: 16
CDR3 protein: CASSLGSGAGGNTIYF

J gene: TRBJ2-5
V gene: TRBV5-4
clone size: NA
D gene: NA
CDR3 length: 14
CDR3 protein: CASSLDLFQETQYF

J gene: TRBJ1-5
V gene: TRBV15
clone size: NA
D gene: NA
CDR3 length: 16
CDR3 protein: CATSRDRGNSNQPQHF

J gene: TRBJ2-3
V gene: TRBV11-3
clone size: NA
D gene: TRBD2
CDR3 length: 15
CDR3 protein: CASSLASGGLDTQYF

J gene: TRBJ1-4
V gene: TRBV27
clone size: NA
D gene: TRBD1
CDR3 length: 15
CDR3 protein: CASSPHRGTGEKLFF

J gene: TRBJ1-5
V gene: TRBV19
clone size: NA
D gene: NA
CDR3 length: 14
CDR3 protein: CASTPLYSNQPQHF

J gene: TRBJ2-1
V gene: TRBV18
clone size: NA
D gene: TRBD2
CDR3 length: 15
CDR3 protein: CASSPGLAGDNEQFF

J gene: TRBJ2-3
V gene: TRBV7-2
clone size: NA
D gene: NA
CDR3 length: 14
CDR3 protein: CASSPASSTDTQYF

J gene: TRBJ2-3
V gene: TRBV19
clone size: NA
D gene: NA
CDR3 length: 12
CDR3 protein: CASSIDDRTQYF

J gene: TRBJ2-1
V gene: TRBV4-2
clone size: NA
D gene: NA
CDR3 length: 16
CDR3 protein: CASSQATGSSYNEQFF